This is a list of T cell receptor beta chains from one sample in a study of response to subunit inactivated influenza vaccine. MiXCR, run by TCRdb on the RT-PCR reads, gives a single entry per CDR3 protein. The table includes around 750,000 distinct CDR3 sequences, about 20% detected once. The sequences come from PBMCs from blood, collected 4 to 6 days after vaccination. Receptors were obtained from a man aged 50 to 60 who received an inactivated influenza vaccine. Both conserved end residues are part of each CDR3.

j_call v_call cdr3_aa
TRBJ2-1 TRBV21-1 CASSKIRASSYNEQFF
TRBJ2-5 TRBV20-1 CSAKGLADQETQYF
TRBJ2-1 TRBV27 CASRRPGLAGVNEQFF
TRBJ2-7 TRBV28 CASRPSRGGAYEQYF
TRBJ2-7 TRBV15 CATSRDRSYEQYF
TRBJ2-2 TRBV10-3 CAITGHRNTGELFF
TRBJ2-2 TRBV6-2/TRBV6-3 CASSPNDIFTGELFF
TRBJ2-7 TRBV28 CAVRDRGSYEQYF
TRBJ1-1 TRBV20-1 CSASQRVNTEAFF
TRBJ2-1 TRBV6-2/TRBV6-3 CASSYSRVARTSGYNEQFF
TRBJ1-4 TRBV12-3/TRBV12-4 CASSFGRLNEKLFF
TRBJ1-5 TRBV7-6 CASSLDTGNQPQHF
TRBJ1-1 TRBV6-1 CASSPGQGANTEAFF
TRBJ2-5 TRBV12-3/TRBV12-4 CASSSLGRAGGTRVQYF
TRBJ2-2 TRBV27 CASAPPLNTGELFF
TRBJ1-4 TRBV4-3 CASSLRGTGSEKLFF
TRBJ1-1 TRBV5-8 CASSWTGGVNTEAFF
TRBJ2-2 TRBV20-1 CSAPRGGRGNTGELFF
TRBJ1-4 TRBV7-9 CASSLASRGEKLFF
TRBJ2-5 TRBV12-5 CASGLVLSGRGTQETQYF
TRBJ2-7 TRBV30 CAWDLAGKSTRYF